Each of the 31 T cell receptor beta chains below was sequenced from the same sample in a study of human T cells and chemical hapten exposure. TCRdb recomputed calls from the RACE reads with MiXCR, one row per CDR3 protein. The sample holds more than 300,000 distinct CDR3 sequences, 5% to 6.5% seen once. The time point here: pre-sensitization, week 0. The treatment: therapeutic diphenylcyclopropenone sensitization with weekly scalp DPC. The specimen comprised whole blood, sampled in connection with sensitization to the hapten diphenylcyclopropenone (DPC). The receptors were sampled from a woman in her fifties or sixties with alopecia areata. Some clones in this sample may be carry-over from other donors' samples.

This clonotype was counted at least ten times. This chain links TRBV27 with TRBJ2-2; D unclear. The CDR3 length is 16 residues. Germline loops: CDR1 MNHEY, CDR2 SMNVEV (reference sequence). V shed 0 bases and J shed 0 bases, with 8 bases lying between them. The CDR3 DNA reads TGTGCCAGCAGTTTATCGGGCGCCACGAACACCGGGGAGCTGTTTTTT. Translation: CASSLSGATNTGELFF.

This clonotype was seen repeatedly, ten times or more. This chain connects TRBV6-6 to TRBJ2-5; 9 nucleotides agree with TRBD2. The CDR3 is 16 amino acids. V lost 2 bases to trimming and J lost 5 bases; unmatched junction nucleotides: 9. In germline, CDR1 is MNHNY, CDR2 SVGAGI (reference sequence). CDR3 protein: CASSYPPGLAGETQYF. In nucleotides, the CDR3 is TGTGCCAGCAGTTACCCTCCGGGACTAGCAGGGGAGACCCAGTACTTC.

This clonotype was seen a few times. V usage is TRBV7-6 and J usage is TRBJ2-3, with D uncertain. Trimming shortened V by 4 bases and J by 4 bases, and 12 bases separated the two germline ends. Germline lookup yields CDR1 SGHVS and CDR2 FNYEAQ. This CDR3 is built from 14 residues. The CDR3 DNA is TGTGCCAGCAGCTCCTGGGGATCGGCAGATACGCAGTATTTT. Protein sequence: CASSSWGSADTQYF.

V usage is TRBV5-6 and J usage is TRBJ1-2, with D hard to call. This CDR3 is 15 amino acids long. V lost 2 bases and J 4 bases, leaving 15 bases between the germline ends. CDR1 is SGHDT and CDR2 is YYEEEE in the germline V gene. CDR3 DNA sequence: TGTGCCAGCAGCTTAGGTGCGGGAAGGTCCTATGGCTACACCTTC. It yields the protein CASSLGAGRSYGYTF.

This clonotype was seen only a few times. The CDR3 DNA is TGTGCCAGCAGCTCGGACCGGGACAGCTACGAGCAGTACTTC. Protein sequence: CASSSDRDSYEQYF. The gene calls are TRBV7-9 and TRBJ2-7; 7 nucleotides match TRBD1. The CDR3 is made up of 14 amino acids. Unmatched junction bases numbered 6, after V lost 4 bases and J lost 3 bases. Germline V gene sequence: CDR1 SEHNR, CDR2 FQNEAQ (reference sequence).

In this sample, this clonotype turned up many times. The chain links TRBV29-1 to TRBJ2-7, with TRBD1 matching over 7 bases. The germline V gene has CDR1 SQVTM and CDR2 ANQGSEA. V gave up 8 bases and J gave up 2 bases; unmatched junction bases: 6. CDR3 length: 12 residues. The CDR3 loop reads CSTTGPTYEQYF. CDR3 coding DNA: TGCAGCACGACAGGGCCGACCTACGAGCAGTACTTC.

This clonotype came up many times. The chain recombines TRBV29-1 with TRBJ2-3; D ambiguous. Trimming pared 3 bases from V and 0 bases from J, leaving 4 bases between. Germline CDR1 SQVTM, CDR2 ANQGSEA. The CDR3 loop spans 12 amino acids. The CDR3 DNA is TGCAGCGTTGAGGGGAGCACAGATACGCAGTATTTT. Amino acid sequence: CSVEGSTDTQYF.

At least ten counts were recorded for this clonotype. The V call is TRBV28, the J call TRBJ2-7; 7 positions match TRBD2. The CDR3 runs to 15 residues. Trimming at V came to 5 bases and at J to 4 bases, leaving 11 bases not matched to a gene. CDR1 and CDR2 (germline): MDHEN, SYDVKM. The CDR3 DNA follows: TGTGCCAGCAGTCCGGGAGGCGTCCGGTCGTACGAGCAGTACTTC. Residues: CASSPGGVRSYEQYF. The full variable domain, rest sourced from reference TRBV28 and TRBJ2-7, is DVKVTQSSRYLVKRTGEKVFLECVQDMDHENMFWYRQDPGLGLRLIYFSYDVKMKEKGDIPEGYSVSREKKERFSLILESASTNQTSMYLCASSPGGVRSYEQYFGPGTRLTVT.

The chain is built from TRBV20-1 and TRBJ2-1; 12 positions agree with TRBD2. With 3 bases clipped from V and 6 bases from J, the junction kept 12 bases outside the gene matches. The germline V gene encodes CDR1 DFQATT and CDR2 SNEGSKA (reference sequence). CDR3 size: 17 residues. CDR3 in DNA: TGCAGTGCTAGTTCACTAGCGGGAGGTCTCGTGGGCAATGAGCAGTTCTTC. It yields the protein CSASSLAGGLVGNEQFF.

There are many counts of this clonotype. This rearrangement joins TRBV3-1 to TRBJ2-7; D unclear. Germline CDR1 LGHDT, CDR2 YNNKEL (reference sequence). Trimming pared 1 base from V and 1 base from J, leaving 11 bases between. This CDR3 is 15 amino acids long. CDR3 sequence: CASSQGQESSYEQYF. The CDR3 DNA reads TGTGCCAGCAGCCAAGGGCAGGAGAGTTCCTACGAGCAGTACTTC.

In this sample, this clonotype turned up many times. The V and J genes are TRBV7-6 and TRBJ2-3; D could derive from TRBD1 or TRBD2 (6 bases each). This CDR3 contains 16 residues. Germline CDR1 reads SGHVS; CDR2 reads FNYEAQ. The V gene lost 1 base and the J gene lost 2 bases, with 13 bases spanning the gap. CDR3 DNA sequence: TGTGCCAGCAGCTTAGGCGCACAGGGACTCACAGATACGCAGTATTTT. Its protein is CASSLGAQGLTDTQYF.

This clonotype was seen repeatedly, ten times or more. The chain uses TRBV7-2 and TRBJ2-5; D is tentatively TRBD1 or TRBD2 (6 bases each). The CDR3 extends over 17 amino acids. Germline CDR1 SGHTA, CDR2 FQGNSA. The V gene lost 2 bases and the J gene lost 1 base, with 17 bases spanning the gap. In DNA form, the CDR3 reads TGTGCCAGCAGCTTATTTGGCGGGACACTGATCCAAGAGACCCAGTACTTC. As protein: CASSLFGGTLIQETQYF.

Many counts were recorded for this clonotype. J is TRBJ1-2 and V is TRBV6-5; D is possibly TRBD1 (5 bases). Germline lookup yields CDR1 MNHEY and CDR2 SVGAGI. CDR3 length: 11 amino acids. Between the trimmed V and J ends, which lost 5 bases and 10 bases, there was a span of 11 bases. The chain's CDR3 is CASSPGTFYTF. The CDR3 DNA is TGTGCCAGCAGTCCCGGGACTTTCTACACCTTC.

This clonotype has more than one count but fewer than ten. J is TRBJ1-5 and V is TRBV4-1; 12 bases align to TRBD1. The CDR3 loop spans 17 amino acids. From germline, CDR1 is MGHRA and CDR2 YSYEKL. V shed 4 bases, J shed 1 base, and the junction held 5 bases outside the gene matches. CDR3 sequence: CASSPGTGGHSNQPQHF. The CDR3 coding sequence is TGCGCCAGCAGCCCTGGGACAGGGGGCCACAGCAATCAGCCCCAGCATTTT.

The V and J genes are TRBV12-3 or TRBV12-4 and TRBJ2-1, with 8 bases that match TRBD1. The CDR3 has 17 residues. Trimming cost V 5 bases and J 0 bases; bases outside gene matches: 9. As DNA, the CDR3 is TGTGCCAGCAGTCAGGACAGGGCCTTTAGCTCCTACAATGAGCAGTTCTTC. Encoded protein: CASSQDRAFSSYNEQFF.

The V call is TRBV4-2, the J call TRBJ2-1; D might be TRBD2 (7 bases). CDR1 is LGHNA, CDR2 YNFKEQ, per germline. Trimming took off 2 bases at V and 5 bases at J, with 16 bases between the two ends. The CDR3 sequence is 16 residues long. The CDR3 spells CASSQNKGGGDNEQFF. Here the CDR3 DNA reads TGTGCCAGCAGCCAAAACAAAGGGGGGGGCGACAATGAGCAGTTCTTC.

The chain has TRBV7-6 and TRBJ1-2; TRBD1 matches 7 bases. In germline, CDR1 is SGHVS, CDR2 FNYEAQ. With 5 bases clipped from V and 0 bases from J, the junction kept 6 bases outside the gene matches. CDR3 length: 15 residues. The CDR3 DNA reads as TGTGCCAGCAGCGGGCGGGACAGAACTAACTATGGCTACACCTTC. Amino acids: CASSGRDRTNYGYTF.

With respect to this clonotype: A read error may explain this, as a much larger clone is one base away. The V and J genes are TRBV6-6 and TRBJ2-7; a possible D gene is TRBD1 (6 bases). V lost 8 bases to trimming and J lost 3 bases, with 8 bases between them. Looked up from germline, CDR1 is MNHNY and CDR2 is SVGAGI (reference sequence). The CDR3 contains 11 residues. The CDR3 region is CASLQGYEQYF. The CDR3, as DNA: TGTGCCAGCTTACAGGGCTACGAGCAGTACTTC.

This clonotype was counted at least ten times. The chain has TRBV18 and TRBJ1-1, with D perhaps matching TRBD1 (5 bases). The CDR3 sequence is 13 residues long. Germline assignment: CDR1 KGHSH and CDR2 LQKENI. V dropped 0 bases and J dropped 3 bases, with 5 bases sitting between them. CDR3 nucleotides: TGTGCCAGCTCACCACCAGGGGACACTGAAGCTTTCTTT. Translation gives CASSPPGDTEAFF.

As regards this clonotype: One end of the junction is discordant with germline, which a read error may explain. CDR3 coding DNA: TGTGCCAGCCGTTTTTGGGGTTTTTTAGACAGACATAATGAAAAACTGTTTTTT. This sequence encodes CASRFWGFLDRHNEKLFF. V gene TRBV12-3 or TRBV12-4 combines with J gene TRBJ1-4, with a possible D match to TRBD1 (5 bases). The CDR3 totals 18 residues.

This clonotype has more than one count but fewer than ten. The chain joins TRBV5-1 to TRBJ2-3, with 16 bases aligning to TRBD2. In germline, CDR1 is SGHRS, CDR2 YFSETQ. The V and J ends lost 0 bases and 4 bases, in that order; junction bases with no gene match: 5. This CDR3 has 18 residues. CDR3: CASSLDGTSGRGPDTQYF. Written as DNA, the CDR3 is TGCGCCAGCAGCTTGGACGGGACTAGCGGGAGGGGACCAGATACGCAGTATTTT.

This clonotype was observed many times. The chain has TRBV11-1 and TRBJ2-3; 7 bases line up with TRBD1. CDR3 size: 15 residues. With V trimmed by 3 bases and J by 3 bases, 6 bases remained unmatched. CDR1 is SGHAT, CDR2 FQDESV, per germline (reference sequence). The CDR3 here is CASSFRQGRTDTQYF. The CDR3 nucleotides read TGTGCCAGCAGCTTTAGACAGGGAAGGACAGATACGCAGTATTTT.

This clonotype was seen more than once but under ten times. CDR3 sequence (DNA): TGTGCCATTTCAGGGGGCGCCGGGAGTGGGGCCAACGTCCTGACTTTC. As protein: CAISGGAGSGANVLTF. The V call is TRBV6-5, the J call TRBJ2-6; the match to TRBD1 covers 8 bases. V lost 10 bases, J lost 3 bases, and 11 bases stayed unmatched. The germline gives CDR1 MNHEY, CDR2 SVGAGI. This CDR3 is 16 amino acids long.

The table lists this clonotype with many counts. The chain is built from TRBV30 and TRBJ2-1; 7 bases fit TRBD2. Germline V gives CDR1 GTSNPN, CDR2 SVGIG (reference sequence). The CDR3 consists of 13 residues. Germline trimming cut 2 bases from V and 5 bases from J; bases unmatched to any gene: 3. The CDR3 spells CAWSTGLNNEQFF. The CDR3 coding sequence is TGTGCCTGGAGTACGGGACTAAACAATGAGCAGTTCTTC.

In regard to this clonotype: Germline and junction disagree at one end, which may indicate a read error. The chain carries TRBV6-5 and TRBJ1-3; D ambiguous. The CDR3 runs to 9 residues. Germline V CDR1 and CDR2: MNHEY, SVGAGI. Here the CDR3 reads CASRPGGLF. As DNA, the CDR3 is TGTGCCAGCAGACCGGGAGGGCTTTTT.

This clonotype was detected many times. V usage is TRBV6-5 and J usage is TRBJ2-4, with D perhaps assigned TRBD1 or TRBD2 (5 bases each). Looked up from germline, CDR1 is MNHEY and CDR2 is SVGAGI. The V and J ends lost 6 bases and 0 bases respectively, with 15 bases between them. CDR3 size: 16 residues. The CDR3 loop reads CASSRDSGLAKNIQYF. In DNA form, the CDR3 reads TGTGCCAGCAGCCGAGACAGTGGACTAGCCAAAAACATTCAGTACTTC.

In regard to this clonotype: The junction departs from germline at one end; a sequencing error may be responsible. V is TRBV5-1 and J is TRBJ1-1; tentatively, D is TRBD1 (6 bases). The CDR3 is 15 residues long. Germline values: CDR1 SGHRS, CDR2 YFSETQ. CDR3 in DNA: TGCACCAGCAGCACCGGGGGGCTAGGGGAGAGTGAAGCTTTCTTT. Encoded protein: CTSSTGGLGESEAFF.

This clonotype was observed many times. The V call is TRBV6-6, the J call TRBJ2-1; D is possibly TRBD2 (5 bases). The CDR3 totals 15 residues. The V gene's germline CDR1 is MNHNY and CDR2 SVGAGI (reference sequence). Between the trimmed V and J ends, which lost 7 bases and 6 bases, there was a span of 19 bases. CDR3 amino acids: CASTPTGLPGNEQFF. As DNA, the CDR3 is TGTGCCAGCACCCCCACCGGACTCCCGGGCAATGAGCAGTTCTTC.

This sequence joins TRBV5-4 and TRBJ2-3; no definite D call. Germline lookup yields CDR1 SGHNT and CDR2 YYREEE (reference sequence). V was clipped by 0 bases and J by 2 bases, with 10 bases between them. The CDR3 is made up of 15 amino acids. The CDR3 loop is CASSLAAGITDTQYF. CDR3 bases: TGTGCCAGCAGCTTGGCGGCAGGCATCACAGATACGCAGTATTTT.

This clonotype was detected a few times. The genes are TRBV6-5 and TRBJ2-6, with D perhaps TRBD2 (5 bases). CDR3 length equals 22 residues. Germline CDR1 MNHEY, CDR2 SVGAGI. V was trimmed by 2 bases and J by 2 bases, leaving 28 bases between them. CDR3 nucleotide sequence: TGTGCCAGCAGTTACACCCCTCCACAGCTGGTGGGTAAGGAGGCTGGGGCCAACGTCCTGACTTTC. Translated: CASSYTPPQLVGKEAGANVLTF.

At least ten counts were recorded for this clonotype. The rearrangement joins TRBV6-2 or TRBV6-3 to TRBJ2-2; 7 nucleotides agree with TRBD2. V lost 7 bases and J lost 3; bases outside the gene matches: 11. Per the germline V gene, CDR1 is MNHEY and CDR2 is SVGEGT. The CDR3 is 16 residues long. The CDR3 spells CASTPLAGDYTGELFF. CDR3 nucleotide sequence: TGTGCCAGCACCCCGTTGGCGGGAGACTACACCGGGGAGCTGTTTTTT.